These T cell receptor beta chains were read from a single sample in a study of shared T cell receptors in the human thymus. TCRdb's table, derived via immunoSEQ multiplex PCR, lists solely in-frame clones and lacks some. This sample has 700,000 or so clones, with roughly 85% found just once. This sample was also put to use in a study of human thymus T cells.

Source material: thymocytes. The origin of the receptors is a girl under three years old with a congenital heart defect. The CDR3 runs from the conserved cysteine through the conserved F or W. Fields, in order: D gene, J gene, clone size, V gene, CDR3 DNA, CDR3 protein. D genes are given only for firm matches. A clone size is listed for some rows: how often the clone was seen (once, few, many), or a class if it is expanded.

D: NA
J: TRBJ2-2
size: once
V: TRBV7-2
DNA: TGTGCCAGCAGCTTCGGACTAAACACCGGGGAGCTGTTTTTT
CDR3: CASSFGLNTGELFF

D: TRBD2
J: TRBJ2-3
size: NA
V: TRBV7-6
DNA: TGTGCCAGCAGCTTAGCGTTAGCGGGGGGGCGTACAGATACGCAGTATTTT
CDR3: CASSLALAGGRTDTQYF

D: NA
J: TRBJ2-7
size: NA
V: TRBV6-1
DNA: TGTGCCAGCAGTGGGAGGACGTCCTTTAGCGAGCAGTACTTC
CDR3: CASSGRTSFSEQYF

D: NA
J: TRBJ2-5
size: NA
V: TRBV28
DNA: TGTGCCAGCAGTTTTGGGCAGGGCTGGTGGGAGACCCAGTACTTC
CDR3: CASSFGQGWWETQYF

D: TRBD1
J: TRBJ1-2
size: NA
V: TRBV6-1
DNA: TGTGCCAGCTCAGACAGGGGGGACTATGGCTACACCTTC
CDR3: CASSDRGDYGYTF

D: TRBD1
J: TRBJ1-1
size: NA
V: TRBV6-4
DNA: TGTGCCAGCAGCCGGACAGGGAGGTTGGATGAAGCTTTCTTT
CDR3: CASSRTGRLDEAFF

D: NA
J: TRBJ1-5
size: NA
V: TRBV11-2
DNA: TGTGCCAGCAGCCTTGCCCCGACAGGTAGCAATCAGCCCCAGCATTTT
CDR3: CASSLAPTGSNQPQHF

D: TRBD1
J: TRBJ1-2
size: NA
V: TRBV12-5
DNA: TGTGCTAGTGGTTTTCAGGGGGCTTATGGCTACACCTTC
CDR3: CASGFQGAYGYTF

D: TRBD2
J: TRBJ2-3
size: NA
V: TRBV5-1
DNA: TGCGCCAGCAAGCGGGGGGGCGCGGGTAGAAGTGGCCCAGATACGCAGTATTTT
CDR3: CASKRGGAGRSGPDTQYF

D: NA
J: TRBJ1-1
size: once
V: TRBV5-1
DNA: TGCGCCAGCAGCCTGGCGGGAGGGAGTGAAGCTTTCTTT
CDR3: CASSLAGGSEAFF

D: NA
J: TRBJ1-6
size: NA
V: TRBV10-2
DNA: TGCGCCAGCAGTGAGGTGCCCAGTCTGACCCTCCACTTT
CDR3: CASSEVPSLTLHF

D: NA
J: TRBJ1-4
size: NA
V: TRBV7-2
DNA: TGTGCCAGCAGCCCCAACAGGCACGGGGGACGCAATGAAAAACTGTTTTTT
CDR3: CASSPNRHGGRNEKLFF

D: NA
J: TRBJ2-7
size: NA
V: TRBV10-3
DNA: TGTGCCATCAGTGATAACAGGGAGGGACGCGAGCAGTACTTC
CDR3: CAISDNREGREQYF

D: TRBD1
J: TRBJ1-2
size: NA
V: TRBV4-1
DNA: TGCGCCAGCAGCCAATACCGGGACAGCTATGGCTACACCTTC
CDR3: CASSQYRDSYGYTF

D: NA
J: TRBJ1-2
size: NA
V: TRBV14
DNA: TGTGCCAGCAGCCAAGACTCAGGCAGGGAAGGTCGTCCTAACTATGGCTACACCTTC
CDR3: CASSQDSGREGRPNYGYTF

D: TRBD1
J: TRBJ2-5
size: NA
V: TRBV11-2
DNA: TGTGCCAGCAGCCCAGGACAGGGGCTAGGCGAAGAGACCCAGTACTTC
CDR3: CASSPGQGLGEETQYF

D: NA
J: TRBJ1-1
size: NA
V: TRBV4-3
DNA: TGCGCCAGCAGCCAAGTATGCCCTGAATCTGGGGGGAGGGAGGTTAGCACTGAAGCTTTCTTT
CDR3: CASSQVCPESGGREVSTEAFF

D: TRBD1
J: TRBJ2-3
size: NA
V: TRBV7-2
DNA: TGTGCCAGCAGCTTAGGGCCCCCTACAGGGGGCGGTACGCAGTATTTT
CDR3: CASSLGPPTGGGTQYF

D: NA
J: TRBJ2-7
size: NA
V: TRBV5-1
DNA: TGCGCCAGCAGCCCGGATCAGGGGGAGCAGTACTTC
CDR3: CASSPDQGEQYF

D: NA
J: TRBJ1-2
size: NA
V: TRBV19
DNA: TGTGCCAGTAGTTTATCAGGGGACTATGGCTACACCTTC
CDR3: CASSLSGDYGYTF

D: TRBD1
J: TRBJ2-6
size: NA
V: TRBV5-1
DNA: TGCGCCAGCAGCTTGGTTCTTCAGGGGGTGAGCTCTGGGGCCAACGTCCTGACTTTC
CDR3: CASSLVLQGVSSGANVLTF

D: TRBD1
J: TRBJ2-2
size: NA
V: TRBV9
DNA: TGTGCCAGCAGCTCAGGACAGGAACCTACCGGGGAGCTGTTTTTT
CDR3: CASSSGQEPTGELFF

D: NA
J: TRBJ1-3
size: NA
V: TRBV15
DNA: TGTGCCACCAGCCGGGGGGCTGGAAACACCATATATTTT
CDR3: CATSRGAGNTIYF

D: TRBD2
J: TRBJ2-3
size: few
V: TRBV7-8
DNA: TGTGCCAGCAGCTTTGGACTAGCGGGGGGAACTATCATGACAGATACGCAGTATTTT
CDR3: CASSFGLAGGTIMTDTQYF

D: TRBD2
J: TRBJ2-3
size: few
V: TRBV7-2
DNA: TGTGCCAGCAGCTTAGGGGGGTCGGCTAGCGGGGGTTACACAGATACGCAGTATTTT
CDR3: CASSLGGSASGGYTDTQYF

D: NA
J: TRBJ1-1
size: once
V: TRBV27
DNA: TGTGCCAGCAGTTTACAGTTTCACGCGGGTGAAGCTTTCTTT
CDR3: CASSLQFHAGEAFF

D: NA
J: TRBJ1-2
size: NA
V: TRBV7-3
DNA: TGTGCCAGCAGCTTAACGGGTGACACGGGCAGTCCTCCCGGGGGAGGCTACACCTTC
CDR3: CASSLTGDTGSPPGGGYTF

D: NA
J: TRBJ2-6
size: NA
V: TRBV10-3
DNA: TGTGCCATCAGTGAAGTGGCGGACATTTTCTCTGGGGCCAACGTCCTGACTTTC
CDR3: CAISEVADIFSGANVLTF

D: NA
J: TRBJ1-1
size: NA
V: TRBV9
DNA: TGTGCCAGCAGCCAATCCGGGGGGACCACTGAAGCTTTCTTT
CDR3: CASSQSGGTTEAFF

D: TRBD1
J: TRBJ2-3
size: NA
V: TRBV18
DNA: TGTGCCAGCGGACCTACAGGGGGCACAGATACGCAGTATTTT
CDR3: CASGPTGGTDTQYF

D: TRBD1
J: TRBJ2-5
size: NA
V: TRBV5-1
DNA: TGCGCCAGCAGCTTGGGACAGGGAAGGAGAGTCGGAGAGACCCAGTACTTC
CDR3: CASSLGQGRRVGETQYF

D: TRBD1
J: TRBJ2-3
size: NA
V: TRBV27
DNA: TGTGCCAGCAGTAATATAGGACAGGGCGCACCAGATACGCAGTATTTT
CDR3: CASSNIGQGAPDTQYF

D: TRBD1
J: TRBJ1-4
size: NA
V: TRBV9
DNA: TGTGCCAGCAGCGTCCGAGGGACAGGGACTAATGAAAAACTGTTTTTT
CDR3: CASSVRGTGTNEKLFF

D: NA
J: TRBJ2-7
size: NA
V: TRBV5-1
DNA: TGCGCCAGCAGCTCTCAACACTCCCGGGACACGGGGACCTACGAGCAGTACTTC
CDR3: CASSSQHSRDTGTYEQYF

D: NA
J: TRBJ2-3
size: NA
V: TRBV4-1
DNA: TGCGCCAGCAGCCGCCCTCTAGCGCACCCTAGCACAGATACGCAGTATTTT
CDR3: CASSRPLAHPSTDTQYF

D: NA
J: TRBJ1-1
size: NA
V: TRBV19
DNA: TGTGCCAGTAGAACCTTGGCGGGGGGACGGTACACTGAAGCTTTCTTT
CDR3: CASRTLAGGRYTEAFF

D: NA
J: TRBJ1-5
size: NA
V: TRBV13
DNA: TGTGCCAGCAGCGCCGAGCGGGGTCAGCCCCAGCATTTT
CDR3: CASSAERGQPQHF

D: NA
J: TRBJ2-7
size: NA
V: TRBV9
DNA: TGTGCCAGCAGCAACCCTACTGGAGGGGAGTCCTACGAGCAGTACTTC
CDR3: CASSNPTGGESYEQYF

D: TRBD2
J: TRBJ2-7
size: NA
V: TRBV6-1
DNA: TGTGCCAGCAGTGGACTAGCGGGGACAAGCTCCTACGAGCAGTACTTC
CDR3: CASSGLAGTSSYEQYF

D: TRBD1
J: TRBJ1-4
size: NA
V: TRBV7-9
DNA: TGTGCCAGCAGCAACCGGGACAGGCTTAGAAAACTGTTTTTT
CDR3: CASSNRDRLRKLFF

D: NA
J: TRBJ1-5
size: NA
V: TRBV28
DNA: TGTGCCTGCGGATGGGGGGATAATAGCAATCAGCCCCAGCATTTT
CDR3: CACGWGDNSNQPQHF

D: TRBD1
J: TRBJ2-7
size: few
V: TRBV5-6
DNA: TGTGCCAGCAGCTTCTTTTCAGGGGGCGATTCCTACGAGCAGTACTTC
CDR3: CASSFFSGGDSYEQYF

D: NA
J: TRBJ1-2
size: NA
V: TRBV7-2
DNA: TGTGCCAGCAGACACCCCCCTAACTATGGCTACACCTTC
CDR3: CASRHPPNYGYTF

D: NA
J: TRBJ2-3
size: NA
V: TRBV30
DNA: TGTGCCTGGAGGGCCCCTTTGTGGGGGCGCACAGATACGCAGTATTTT
CDR3: CAWRAPLWGRTDTQYF

D: NA
J: TRBJ1-4
size: NA
V: TRBV7-9
DNA: TGTGCCAGCAGCTTATCGGTCGGGGGGCGCGAGTTTACTAATGAAAAACTGTTTTTT
CDR3: CASSLSVGGREFTNEKLFF

D: NA
J: TRBJ1-2
size: NA
V: TRBV4-1
DNA: TGCGCCAGCAGCCAAGGGCTTATTGAGGGTAACCACTATGGCTACACCTTC
CDR3: CASSQGLIEGNHYGYTF

D: NA
J: TRBJ1-4
size: NA
V: TRBV5-1
DNA: TGCGCCAGCAGCTTGTCGTTTAGAACAGGGACGAGGGGAGATGAAAAACTGTTTTTT
CDR3: CASSLSFRTGTRGDEKLFF

D: NA
J: TRBJ1-1
size: NA
V: TRBV7-8
DNA: TGTGCCAGCCATAGATCTTTGAACACTGAAGCTTTCTTT
CDR3: CASHRSLNTEAFF

D: TRBD1
J: TRBJ1-3
size: NA
V: TRBV7-6
DNA: TGTGCCAGCAGCTTAGAAGTGACAGGGGACTCTGGAAACACCATATATTTT
CDR3: CASSLEVTGDSGNTIYF

D: TRBD2
J: TRBJ2-1
size: NA
V: TRBV19
DNA: TGTGCCAGTAGTAGTCGAGCTTTGGGTCCGGGGGGTACCCCATACAATGAGCAGTTCTTC
CDR3: CASSSRALGPGGTPYNEQFF

D: TRBD1
J: TRBJ1-2
size: NA
V: TRBV5-6
DNA: TGTGCCAGCAGCTTGGCGACAGGGATCTATGGCTACACCTTC
CDR3: CASSLATGIYGYTF